A selection of T cell receptor beta chains follows, all from one sample in a study of blood T cells in healthy people across ages. TCRdb fed the 5' RACE reads into MiXCR, producing one record per CDR3 protein. The table lists 780,000 or so distinct CDR3 sequences, 56% of them singletons, with 20% to 30% in the top ten. The sequencing sample was made of blood. The receptors originated from a middle-aged man in good health. Both conserved end residues are part of each CDR3. Each record gives: clone size, D gene, V gene, J gene, CDR3 DNA, CDR3 protein. The D gene is left open where the match is weak. Clone size appears in some rows only: once, few, many, or a class for an expanded clone.

abundance: few; d_gene: NA; v_gene: TRBV3-1; j_gene: TRBJ2-1; CDR3nt: TGTGCCAGCAGCCCTGAAGGGGGGAGCGTGGAGTTCTTC; CDR3aa: CASSPEGGSVEFF
abundance: NA; d_gene: TRBD2; v_gene: TRBV7-2; j_gene: TRBJ2-7; CDR3nt: TGTGCCAGCAGCCCCCCCCCCGGGACTAGCGGGAGGGCGTACGAGCAGTACTTC; CDR3aa: CASSPPPGTSGRAYEQYF
abundance: NA; d_gene: NA; v_gene: TRBV28; j_gene: TRBJ2-7; CDR3nt: TGTGCCAGCAGTTCCATAGGGACTTTAGGAACCTCCTACGAGCAGTACTTC; CDR3aa: CASSSIGTLGTSYEQYF
abundance: few; d_gene: TRBD1; v_gene: TRBV7-2; j_gene: TRBJ1-2; CDR3nt: TGTGCCAGCAGCCCGGGGGGACAGGGGGCCTTAGGCTATGGCTACACCTTC; CDR3aa: CASSPGGQGALGYGYTF
abundance: NA; d_gene: TRBD1; v_gene: TRBV11-2; j_gene: TRBJ1-1; CDR3nt: TGTGCCAGCAGCCTATACCGGGACAGTGCTCCGGTCTCAACTTTGAACACTGAAGCTTTCTTT; CDR3aa: CASSLYRDSAPVSTLNTEAFF
abundance: few; d_gene: NA; v_gene: TRBV29-1; j_gene: TRBJ2-3; CDR3nt: TGCAGCGTTGAAGCGGGAGTGCGGACAGATACGCAGTATTTT; CDR3aa: CSVEAGVRTDTQYF
abundance: few; d_gene: TRBD2; v_gene: TRBV13; j_gene: TRBJ2-7; CDR3nt: TGTGCCAGCAGCCCAGAGGGAGCGGGAGGCTACGAGGGGCAGTACTTC; CDR3aa: CASSPEGAGGYEGQYF
abundance: NA; d_gene: TRBD2; v_gene: TRBV14; j_gene: TRBJ2-5; CDR3nt: TGTGCCAGCAGCCGTGGGACTAGCGGGGGGATAGAGACCCAGTACTTC; CDR3aa: CASSRGTSGGIETQYF
abundance: few; d_gene: NA; v_gene: TRBV9; j_gene: TRBJ1-2; CDR3nt: TGTGCCAGCAGCGTAGCGGGGGGGTTTACGAGCTACACCTTC; CDR3aa: CASSVAGGFTSYTF
abundance: NA; d_gene: NA; v_gene: TRBV7-9; j_gene: TRBJ2-5; CDR3nt: TGTGCCAGCAGCTTAGCGCTGGAGGCCGGGGAGACCCAGTACTTC; CDR3aa: CASSLALEAGETQYF
abundance: NA; d_gene: NA; v_gene: TRBV27; j_gene: TRBJ2-4; CDR3nt: TGTGCCAGCCTAGCCAAAAACATTCAGTACTTC; CDR3aa: CASLAKNIQYF
abundance: NA; d_gene: NA; v_gene: TRBV25-1; j_gene: TRBJ1-4; CDR3nt: TGTGCCAGCAGTGCGATACAGGGTCTGGGCGAAAAACTGTTTTTT; CDR3aa: CASSAIQGLGEKLFF
abundance: few; d_gene: TRBD1; v_gene: TRBV20-1; j_gene: TRBJ2-5; CDR3nt: TGCAGTGCTAGAGATGGGGCAGGGGGAGAGGAGACCCAGTACTTC; CDR3aa: CSARDGAGGEETQYF
abundance: NA; d_gene: NA; v_gene: TRBV7-2; j_gene: TRBJ2-1; CDR3nt: TGTGCCAGCAGCTTAGTAACTGGGGGCGGGGACAATGAGCAGTTCTTC; CDR3aa: CASSLVTGGGDNEQFF
abundance: NA; d_gene: NA; v_gene: TRBV5-6; j_gene: TRBJ2-4; CDR3nt: TGTGCCAGTGGAAGGGCCGGACTGGTATTAGCCAAAAACATTCAGTACTTC; CDR3aa: CASGRAGLVLAKNIQYF
abundance: NA; d_gene: TRBD2; v_gene: TRBV28; j_gene: TRBJ2-5; CDR3nt: TGTGCCAGCAGTTTATATGGTCTAGCGGGAGGCCCAGAGACCCAGTACTTC; CDR3aa: CASSLYGLAGGPETQYF
abundance: NA; d_gene: TRBD2; v_gene: TRBV6-2/TRBV6-3; j_gene: TRBJ2-3; CDR3nt: TGTGCCAGCAGTTTCAGCGGGGCCACAGATACGCAGTATTTT; CDR3aa: CASSFSGATDTQYF
abundance: NA; d_gene: NA; v_gene: TRBV25-1; j_gene: TRBJ2-5; CDR3nt: TGTGCCAGCATCCCCCCCAACGGTGGCAATGAGCAGTACTTC; CDR3aa: CASIPPNGGNEQYF
abundance: NA; d_gene: NA; v_gene: TRBV7-3; j_gene: TRBJ2-3; CDR3nt: TGTGCCAGCAGCTCCCCAGGGGAGACGACAGATACGCAGTATTTT; CDR3aa: CASSSPGETTDTQYF
abundance: few; d_gene: NA; v_gene: TRBV2; j_gene: TRBJ2-7; CDR3nt: TGTGCCAGCAGGCGACAGACCAATGAGCAGTACTTC; CDR3aa: CASRRQTNEQYF
abundance: NA; d_gene: NA; v_gene: TRBV7-9; j_gene: TRBJ2-7; CDR3nt: TGTGCCAGCAGCTCGACTCTGGGGCACGAGCAGTACTTC; CDR3aa: CASSSTLGHEQYF
abundance: NA; d_gene: TRBD2; v_gene: TRBV6-6; j_gene: TRBJ2-7; CDR3nt: TGTGCCAGCCGGAGGATAGCGGGACCACAGTTAGCGAATGAGCAGTACTTC; CDR3aa: CASRRIAGPQLANEQYF
abundance: NA; d_gene: TRBD2; v_gene: TRBV7-2; j_gene: TRBJ2-1; CDR3nt: TGTGCCAGCAGCTTAAACCTAGCGGGAGCATCTAATGAGCAGTTCTTC; CDR3aa: CASSLNLAGASNEQFF
abundance: NA; d_gene: TRBD2; v_gene: TRBV20-1; j_gene: TRBJ2-5; CDR3nt: TGCAGTGCCCCGGGAACTAGCGGGGGGGGCCGGATGTGGACCCAGTACTTC; CDR3aa: CSAPGTSGGGRMWTQYF
abundance: few; d_gene: TRBD2; v_gene: TRBV27; j_gene: TRBJ2-1; CDR3nt: TGTGCCAGCCAAACTAGCGGGAAATACAATGAGCAGTTCTTC; CDR3aa: CASQTSGKYNEQFF
abundance: NA; d_gene: NA; v_gene: TRBV7-9; j_gene: TRBJ1-1; CDR3nt: TGTGCCAGCAGCCCCGACAGAAGGGAAGCTTTCTTT; CDR3aa: CASSPDRREAFF
abundance: NA; d_gene: NA; v_gene: TRBV28; j_gene: TRBJ1-1; CDR3nt: TGTGCCAGCAGTCGGGGCGCGATTTTCGTAATGAACACTGAAGCTTTCTTT; CDR3aa: CASSRGAIFVMNTEAFF
abundance: few; d_gene: NA; v_gene: TRBV20-1; j_gene: TRBJ2-5; CDR3nt: TGCAGTGCTAGCAGTATTCAAGAGACCCAGTACTTC; CDR3aa: CSASSIQETQYF
abundance: NA; d_gene: NA; v_gene: TRBV12-3/TRBV12-4; j_gene: TRBJ2-7; CDR3nt: TGTGCCAGCAGTTCTATGGCCATGGCCTACGAGCAGTACTTC; CDR3aa: CASSSMAMAYEQYF
abundance: few; d_gene: NA; v_gene: TRBV3-1; j_gene: TRBJ2-3; CDR3nt: TGTGCCAGCAGCCGTCTGGGGGAACAGCGAAATACGCAGTATTTT; CDR3aa: CASSRLGEQRNTQYF
abundance: NA; d_gene: NA; v_gene: TRBV11-2; j_gene: TRBJ2-7; CDR3nt: TGTGCCAGCAGCTTAGGGGCTGGCAGGACCTACGAGCAGTACTTC; CDR3aa: CASSLGAGRTYEQYF
abundance: few; d_gene: NA; v_gene: TRBV6-2/TRBV6-3; j_gene: TRBJ1-1; CDR3nt: TGTGCCAGCAGTAAGAACCTGGGGGTGGGGGACACTGAAGCTTTCTTT; CDR3aa: CASSKNLGVGDTEAFF
abundance: NA; d_gene: NA; v_gene: TRBV5-1; j_gene: TRBJ1-2; CDR3nt: TGCGCCAGCAGCTTGGGGGGAGACTATGGCTACACCTTC; CDR3aa: CASSLGGDYGYTF
abundance: NA; d_gene: TRBD1; v_gene: TRBV10-2; j_gene: TRBJ1-5; CDR3nt: TGCGCCAGCACCGCGAACAGGGGGAATCAGCCCCAGCATTTT; CDR3aa: CASTANRGNQPQHF
abundance: NA; d_gene: NA; v_gene: TRBV7-3; j_gene: TRBJ2-1; CDR3nt: TGTGCCAGCTCCGGTGTCGGCGGGCCGGGCGCGGAGCAGTTCTTC; CDR3aa: CASSGVGGPGAEQFF
abundance: once; d_gene: NA; v_gene: TRBV28; j_gene: TRBJ2-7; CDR3nt: TGTGCCAGCAGCTATTATGGGGCATCCTACGAGCAGTACTTC; CDR3aa: CASSYYGASYEQYF
abundance: NA; d_gene: NA; v_gene: TRBV20-1; j_gene: TRBJ2-1; CDR3nt: TGCAGTGCTAAGCTTGCGGGCAGGGTCAATGAGCAGTTCTTC; CDR3aa: CSAKLAGRVNEQFF
abundance: NA; d_gene: NA; v_gene: TRBV6-5; j_gene: TRBJ2-3; CDR3nt: TGTGCCAGCAGTCTCATCCGAACCCTCAGCGCAGATACGCAGTATTTT; CDR3aa: CASSLIRTLSADTQYF
abundance: NA; d_gene: NA; v_gene: TRBV20-1; j_gene: TRBJ1-5; CDR3nt: TGCAGTGCTAGTTCGGGACGGAGCAATCGGCCCCAGCATTTT; CDR3aa: CSASSGRSNRPQHF
abundance: NA; d_gene: NA; v_gene: TRBV3-1; j_gene: TRBJ2-7; CDR3nt: TGTGCCAGCAGCCAAGATCTCGAGGACAGAGTATTATCCTACGAGCAGTACTTC; CDR3aa: CASSQDLEDRVLSYEQYF
abundance: NA; d_gene: NA; v_gene: TRBV10-3; j_gene: TRBJ2-3; CDR3nt: TGTGCCATCAGTGAGGAGAAGGGGGCAGATACGCAGTATTTT; CDR3aa: CAISEEKGADTQYF
abundance: NA; d_gene: TRBD1; v_gene: TRBV20-1; j_gene: TRBJ2-3; CDR3nt: TGCAGTGCTAGTAGGGGGACAGGCCCGGTTTTTGATACGCAGTATTTT; CDR3aa: CSASRGTGPVFDTQYF
abundance: once; d_gene: TRBD1; v_gene: TRBV9; j_gene: TRBJ1-2; CDR3nt: TGTGCCAGCAGCGCATATACAGGGGGCGCGGGTGGCTACACCTTC; CDR3aa: CASSAYTGGAGGYTF
abundance: NA; d_gene: NA; v_gene: TRBV12-3/TRBV12-4; j_gene: TRBJ1-5; CDR3nt: TGTGCCAGCAGTTTAATGGGTTCTAGCAATCAGCCCCAGCATTTT; CDR3aa: CASSLMGSSNQPQHF
abundance: NA; d_gene: NA; v_gene: TRBV29-1; j_gene: TRBJ1-1; CDR3nt: TGCAGCGTGGCCCAATTGGGGAGCACTGAAGCTTTCTTT; CDR3aa: CSVAQLGSTEAFF
abundance: NA; d_gene: NA; v_gene: TRBV25-1; j_gene: TRBJ2-7; CDR3nt: TGTGCCAGCAGTTATCAGGCCTCCTTTTCCTACGAGCAGTACTTC; CDR3aa: CASSYQASFSYEQYF
abundance: NA; d_gene: NA; v_gene: TRBV6-5; j_gene: TRBJ1-1; CDR3nt: TGTGCCAGCAGTTACTCGATAACAGGCACTGAAGCTTTCTTT; CDR3aa: CASSYSITGTEAFF
abundance: NA; d_gene: TRBD2; v_gene: TRBV25-1; j_gene: TRBJ2-1; CDR3nt: TGTGCCGGCAGCCCGGTCCTAGCGGACAATGAGCAGTTCTTC; CDR3aa: CAGSPVLADNEQFF
abundance: NA; d_gene: TRBD1; v_gene: TRBV6-1; j_gene: TRBJ2-7; CDR3nt: TGTGCCAGCAAACTAGGGGGCCACTACGAGCAGTACTTC; CDR3aa: CASKLGGHYEQYF
abundance: NA; d_gene: TRBD1; v_gene: TRBV29-1; j_gene: TRBJ2-5; CDR3nt: TGCAGCGTCCGGGACAGGGGGTACCAAGAGACCCAGTACTTC; CDR3aa: CSVRDRGYQETQYF
abundance: NA; d_gene: TRBD1; v_gene: TRBV5-1; j_gene: TRBJ2-6; CDR3nt: TGCGCCAGCAGCTTGGTTGGGGACAGGGCTGGCGGGGCCAACGTCCTGACTTTC; CDR3aa: CASSLVGDRAGGANVLTF
abundance: NA; d_gene: NA; v_gene: TRBV7-8; j_gene: TRBJ2-1; CDR3nt: TGTGCCAGCAGCTTAGCGAGATGGCAGGGTGGAAATGAGCAGTTCTTC; CDR3aa: CASSLARWQGGNEQFF
abundance: NA; d_gene: NA; v_gene: TRBV27; j_gene: TRBJ2-1; CDR3nt: TGTGCCAGCAGTTTGGAAGGGCTTCCCAATGAGCAGTTCTTC; CDR3aa: CASSLEGLPNEQFF
abundance: once; d_gene: NA; v_gene: TRBV28; j_gene: TRBJ1-2; CDR3nt: TGTGCCAGCAGTTTTCTTGCTACTCCTAACTATGGCTACACCTTC; CDR3aa: CASSFLATPNYGYTF
abundance: NA; d_gene: NA; v_gene: TRBV21-1; j_gene: TRBJ2-3; CDR3nt: TGTGCCAGCACATACACTCTAAACCGGGACAGGGGAAGCCAAGGGGGCGACACAGATACGCAGTATTTT; CDR3aa: CASTYTLNRDRGSQGGDTDTQYF